This T cell receptor beta chain was sequenced for a study of T cell repertoires and HLA-DP antigens. Germline CDR1 and CDR2: SGHTA and FQGNSA. The CDR3 runs to 14 residues. V lost 2 bases to trimming and J lost 6 bases; unmatched junction nucleotides: 3. Turning to this clone: What it binds is unknown.

Using immunoSEQ multiplex PCR, the repertoire was profiled, and TCRdb retains in-frame clones only, with some absent. The profile shows 55,000 to 80,000 clones, about 82% of them singletons. The receptor comes from a man aged 55 to 70 in good health and CMV-seronegative. This chain joins TRBV7-2 and TRBJ2-7; 11 nucleotides match TRBD2. Sequenced sample: CD4+ T cells from PBMCs. In DNA form, the CDR3 reads TGTGCCAGCAGCTTACCTAGCGGGGGGCCCGAGCAGTACTTC. This encodes CASSLPSGGPEQYF.